The rows below give T cell receptor beta chains drawn from one sample of a study of Tregs in tolerant kidney transplant recipients. Clones were sequenced by immunoSEQ multiplex PCR, and TCRdb holds only the in-frame ones, with some missing. Here the sample spans approximately 43,000 clones, about 89% being singletons. The sequenced sample consisted of Tregs from blood. These receptors were obtained from a human donor in good health. Each CDR3 is given without its conserved first and last residue. A D gene is named only where the DNA matches it firmly.

D	V	length	J	CDR3
NA	TRBV5-1	9	TRBJ2-5	ASSFSGTQY
TRBD2	TRBV5-1	12	TRBJ2-2	ASSREGWTGELF
TRBD1	TRBV18	14	TRBJ1-5	ASSPRTGGDSQPQH
NA	TRBV28	14	TRBJ1-2	ASSSGSTRNNYGYT
NA	TRBV6-6	12	NA	ASSGTGKWYEQY
TRBD1	TRBV6-6	13	TRBJ1-1	ASSYSTGTNTEAF
TRBD1	TRBV13	12	TRBJ2-7	ASSFRQGPYEQY
TRBD1	TRBV6-6	13	TRBJ2-5	ASRPYRGPQETQY
NA	TRBV6-1	14	TRBJ1-2	ASSENPSGKGYGYT
NA	TRBV6-5	9	TRBJ2-1	ASSSGPLQF
NA	TRBV15	12	TRBJ1-5	ATRAGRSNQPQH
TRBD1	TRBV15	16	TRBJ1-6	ATSREWTGISYNSPLH
TRBD2	TRBV27	11	TRBJ2-7	ASSLGGTREQY
NA	TRBV10-1	15	TRBJ2-7	ASSESPTPASPYEQY
NA	TRBV7-3	11	TRBJ1-5	ASSLEPNQPQH
NA	TRBV19	15	TRBJ1-6	ASSARFDSVYSRALH
TRBD2	TRBV12-5	14	NA	ASGPPGGLNNYEQY
NA	TRBV25-1	13	TRBJ2-1	ASSEFSGTYNEQF
TRBD2	TRBV15	14	TRBJ2-3	ATSTGLAGNTDTQY
NA	TRBV20-1	9	TRBJ1-1	SARRNTEAF
NA	TRBV12-5	13	TRBJ1-3	ASGLPRVTGNTIY
NA	TRBV4-2	13	TRBJ1-2	ASSHRSRANYGYT
NA	TRBV9	16	TRBJ2-2	ASSALPGPDRITGELF
NA	TRBV18	11	TRBJ2-5	ASSPDRRETQY
NA	TRBV11-2	12	TRBJ2-1	ASSLSGGADSEF
NA	TRBV15	10	TRBJ1-2	ATSRLGQGPT
NA	TRBV27	15	TRBJ1-5	ASSLSPLRDINQPQH
NA	TRBV2	12	TRBJ2-7	ASRLREVAYEQY
NA	TRBV18	13	TRBJ1-6	ASSQGTDHSSPLH
NA	TRBV5-1	16	TRBJ1-3	ASSPIGKSVSSGNTIY
NA	TRBV7-9	10	TRBJ1-2	ASSLTVYGYT
TRBD1	TRBV30	11	TRBJ2-7	AWAADRVYEQY
NA	TRBV7-8	13	TRBJ2-4	ASSLAGDAKNIQY
NA	TRBV25-1	9	TRBJ2-2	AGRGPGELF
NA	TRBV7-8	15	TRBJ1-5	ASTLSQRGRVHQPQH
TRBD2	TRBV9	15	TRBJ2-1	ASSTGLAGPAYNEQF
NA	TRBV12-5	11	TRBJ1-2	ASGLGQGEGYT
TRBD1	TRBV4-1	13	TRBJ1-1	ASSQRTGGNTEAF
NA	TRBV5-8	15	TRBJ2-2	ASSPGLSYSRPGELF
NA	TRBV5-4	12	TRBJ2-5	ASSPNMWQETQY
NA	TRBV7-6	9	TRBJ2-1	ASSLRGEQF
NA	TRBV10-3	12	TRBJ1-6	AISHAPPNSPLH
TRBD2	TRBV9	13	TRBJ2-1	ASSVGGRFYNEQF
TRBD1	TRBV5-8	12	TRBJ1-2	ASSGQGPLYGYT
TRBD1	TRBV7-6	11	TRBJ1-1	ASSSPGTDVAF
TRBD1	TRBV29-1	11	TRBJ1-2	SSGGGVLYGYT
TRBD1	TRBV10-3	13	TRBJ1-2	AISERVDRANGYT
NA	TRBV9	13	TRBJ1-1	ASSGGPQGGTEAF
NA	TRBV30	11	TRBJ2-5	AQKTLGRETQY
NA	TRBV10-3	11	TRBJ2-1	AISLSVYNEQF
TRBD2	TRBV27	13	TRBJ2-7	ASSVSTSGGYEQY
NA	TRBV5-1	10	TRBJ2-4	ASGNQGDIQY
NA	TRBV11-3	12	TRBJ2-7	ASSLSGRDYEQY
NA	TRBV2	12	TRBJ1-5	ASSEKQFSQPQH
TRBD2	TRBV7-2	15	TRBJ2-1	ASSLRGTSGILYEQF